One sample yielded the 32 T cell receptor beta chains listed below, sequenced in a study of cytomegalovirus exposure and HLA in healthy donors. It was with 60 Vbeta and 13 Jbeta primers that the PCR ran. Sequencing was performed with immunoSEQ multiplex PCR; in TCRdb, only in-frame clones are kept and a portion is missing. The sample lists around 170,000 clones; about 65% were seen once. The sequenced material came from PBMCs. The receptor set was obtained from a girl aged 10 to 17 in good health and CMV-seronegative.

The chain recombines TRBV2 with TRBJ1-5, with 7 bases matching TRBD1. CDR3 length: 15 residues. Trimming removed 6 bases from V and 0 bases from J; junction bases left unmatched: 5. CDR1 and CDR2 from the germline V gene are SNHLY and FYNNEI. CDR3 residues: CASSWDSPSNQPQHF. The CDR3 DNA sequence: TGTGCCAGCAGCTGGGACAGCCCTAGCAATCAGCCCCAGCATTTT.

The chain combines TRBV5-4 with TRBJ1-2; TRBD1 matches 7 bases. The V and J ends lost 4 bases and 3 bases, in that order; junction bases with no gene match: 6. Germline CDR1 and CDR2: SGHNT and YYREEE (reference sequence). CDR3 length: 14 amino acids. The CDR3 DNA reads TGTGCCAGCAGCCGCCACGGGACAGACTATGGCTACACCTTC. Protein sequence: CASSRHGTDYGYTF.

This rearrangement joins TRBV4-2 to TRBJ2-7; possible D gene TRBD1, 6 bases. Germline-derived CDR1 and CDR2 are LGHNA and YNFKEQ. This CDR3 has 16 amino acids. Trimming removed 4 bases from V and 2 bases from J, with 18 bases in between. The CDR3 sequence: CASSRSSTGFTYEQYF. CDR3 DNA sequence: TGTGCCAGCAGCCGAAGTTCCACAGGGTTTACCTACGAGCAGTACTTC.

The chain is built from TRBV6-1 and TRBJ1-2, with D possibly TRBD1 on 6 matching bases. Between the trimmed V and J ends, which lost 7 bases and 4 bases, there was a span of 13 bases. The CDR3 is 13 residues long. The germline gives CDR1 MNHNS, CDR2 SASEGT. Written as DNA, the CDR3 is TGTGCCAGCATCGGCGACAGGTCCTATGGCTACACCTTC. The encoded protein is CASIGDRSYGYTF.

This rearrangement joins TRBV7-6 to TRBJ2-5; no reliable D call. This CDR3 contains 12 residues. The ends were cut back, 4 bases at V and 2 bases at J, with 5 bases in the middle. The germline V gene has CDR1 SGHVS and CDR2 FNYEAQ. The DNA of the CDR3 is TGTGCCAGCAGCTCCTCTCAAGAGACCCAGTACTTC. Translation: CASSSSQETQYF. Complete variable domain (other parts from reference TRBV7-6 and TRBJ2-5): GAGVSQSPRYKVTKRGQDVALRCDPISGHVSLYWYRQALGQGPEFLTYFNYEAQQDKSGLPNDRFSAERPEGSISTLTIQRTEQRDSAMYRCASSSSQETQYFGPGTRLLVL.

Remarks on this clone: This same CDR3 is encoded by further DNA sequences in the sample. The V call is TRBV14, the J call TRBJ2-3, with 13 bases lining up with TRBD2. CDR3 length equals 15 residues. Per the germline V gene, CDR1 is SGHDN and CDR2 is FVKESK. V lost 4 bases and J lost 5; bases outside the gene matches: 3. For the CDR3, the DNA is TGTGCCAGCAGCCCCCGACTAGCGGGGGGAGATACGCAGTATTTT. Protein product: CASSPRLAGGDTQYF.

The chain employs TRBV29-1 and TRBJ1-1; D is possibly TRBD1 (5 bases). CDR3 length: 12 residues. Germline V gene data show CDR1 as SQVTM and CDR2 as ANQGSEA. In DNA form, the CDR3 reads TGCAGTGGTGTCGGGGGGGACACTGAAGCTTTCTTT. It codes for CSGVGGDTEAFF.

The chain couples TRBV13 to TRBJ1-1, with TRBD1 as a possible D gene (5 bases). The CDR3 covers 16 residues. V gave up 4 bases and J gave up 0 bases, with 15 bases separating them. Germline CDR1 PRHDT, CDR2 FYEKMQ (reference sequence). The CDR3 reads CASSSTSDSMNTEAFF. In DNA form, the CDR3 reads TGTGCCAGCAGCTCCACTAGCGACAGCATGAACACTGAAGCTTTCTTT.

This chain links TRBV5-4 with TRBJ2-7; 7 positions agree with TRBD2. Germline V gene lookup returns CDR1 SGHNT and CDR2 YYREEE (reference sequence). V lost 4 bases to trimming and J lost 7 bases; unmatched junction nucleotides: 5. This CDR3 is 12 amino acids long. The CDR3: CASSPLGGEQYF. The CDR3 nucleotides are TGTGCCAGCAGCCCTCTCGGGGGGGAGCAGTACTTC.

The rearrangement uses TRBV25-1 and TRBJ2-1; TRBD2 matches 8 bases. Germline V gives CDR1 MGHDK, CDR2 SYGVNS. The CDR3 runs 15 residues. Losses at the gene ends were 2 bases for V and 9 bases for J; bases not matched to a gene: 9. As DNA, the CDR3 is TGTGCCAGCAGTGAAGAGGGACTAGTGGTGGGTGAGCAGTTCTTC. Translating it yields CASSEEGLVVGEQFF.

This chain links TRBV13 with TRBJ2-1; 9 bases match TRBD1. Germline V gene lookup returns CDR1 PRHDT and CDR2 FYEKMQ (reference sequence). The J segment lost 7 bases and the V segment lost 5 bases, leaving 12 bases of the junction unmatched. This CDR3 has 16 residues. In nucleotides, the CDR3 is TGTGCCAGCAGCGTTAGTTGGACAGGGGTAGGTAATGAGCAGTTCTTC. Protein product: CASSVSWTGVGNEQFF.

The chain links TRBV6-4 to TRBJ2-2; TRBD1 might be the D (7 bases). Germline CDR1 is MRHNA and CDR2 is SNTAGT. V was clipped by 3 bases and J by 4 bases, with 21 bases between them. This CDR3 region has 18 residues. CDR3 amino acids: CASSERPTGAGGTGELFF. The CDR3 coding sequence is TGTGCCAGCAGTGAGCGTCCAACGGGGGCAGGGGGCACCGGGGAGCTGTTTTTT.

This chain connects TRBV12-5 to TRBJ2-7, with TRBD2 matching 14 bases. The ends lost 5 bases at V and 6 bases at J; junction bases unmatched: 3. Germline loops: CDR1 LGHNT, CDR2 FRNRAP. This CDR3 spans 14 amino acids. DNA for the CDR3: TGTGCTAGTGGTCTTGGGACTAGCGGGGGCGAGCAGTACTTC. Protein sequence: CASGLGTSGGEQYF. The full variable domain, in which reference TRBV12-5 and TRBJ2-7 provide the parts outside the CDR3, is DARVTQTPRHKVTEMGQEVTMRCQPILGHNTVFWYRQTMMQGLELLAYFRNRAPLDDSGMPKDRFSAEMPDATLATLKIQPSEPRDSAVYFCASGLGTSGGEQYFGPGTRLTVT.

CDR3 sequence reads: CSARKGYTF. CDR3 bases: TGCAGTGCGCGTAAGGGCTACACCTTC. The J gene is TRBJ1-2, the V gene TRBV20-1; D gene uncertain. The CDR3 runs 9 residues. Between the trimmed V and J ends, which lost 6 bases and 8 bases, there was a span of 7 bases. Germline CDR1 DFQATT, CDR2 SNEGSKA (reference sequence).

The chain carries TRBV27 and TRBJ2-6, with D possibly TRBD2 on 6 matching bases. Trimming took off 3 bases at V and 1 base at J, with 7 bases between the two ends. Germline V lookup: CDR1 MNHEY, CDR2 SMNVEV (reference sequence). The CDR3 is 15 residues long. This CDR3 is CASSLAGSGANVLTF. In nucleotides, the CDR3 is TGTGCCAGCAGTTTGGCGGGATCTGGGGCCAACGTCCTGACTTTC.

The chain employs TRBV9 and TRBJ2-7; a weak D match, TRBD2 (5 bases). Germline lookup yields CDR1 SGDLS and CDR2 YYNGEE. The CDR3 runs 15 residues. With 4 bases removed from V and 4 bases from J, the gap between germline ends came to 18 bases. The CDR3 loop reads CASSNPRTGHYEQYF. In nucleotides, the CDR3 is TGTGCCAGCAGCAATCCCCGGACTGGGCATTACGAGCAGTACTTC.

This clone has just one count. The genes are TRBV2 and TRBJ1-1; 8 nucleotides match TRBD1. J lost 0 bases, V lost 2 bases, and 5 bases had no gene match. The CDR3 loop spans 16 amino acids. CDR1 and CDR2 from the germline V gene are SNHLY and FYNNEI. The CDR3 loop reads CASSESGQVMNTEAFF. The CDR3 DNA reads TGTGCCAGCAGTGAATCGGGACAGGTTATGAACACTGAAGCTTTCTTT.

This clone occurred a few times. This chain connects TRBV9 to TRBJ2-2, with D perhaps TRBD2 (6 bases). The CDR3 runs to 12 residues. The germline V and J ends were trimmed by 4 bases and 7 bases, with 8 bases remaining between them. Germline lookup yields CDR1 SGDLS and CDR2 YYNGEE. The CDR3 DNA reads TGTGCCAGCAGCCTGGGGGGCGGGGAGCTGTTTTTT. It is translated as CASSLGGGELFF.

The rearrangement uses TRBV27 and TRBJ1-6; 9 nucleotides line up with TRBD1. V lost 4 bases, J lost 9 bases, and 10 bases stayed unmatched. Germline CDR1 MNHEY, CDR2 SMNVEV (reference sequence). This CDR3 spans 16 amino acids. The DNA of the CDR3 is TGTGCCAGCAGTTCGACAGGGGGAATCTGGCGTTCACCCCTCCACTTT. Residues: CASSSTGGIWRSPLHF.

The V and J genes are TRBV7-2 and TRBJ1-1; no definite D call. The CDR3 has 12 residues. Germline-derived CDR1 and CDR2 are SGHTA and FQGNSA. V was cut by 3 bases and J by 7 bases, with 9 bases left in between. This CDR3 reads CASSFGSFEAFF. CDR3 DNA: TGTGCCAGCAGCTTCGGGAGTTTTGAAGCTTTCTTT. The whole variable domain, filled in from reference TRBV7-2 and TRBJ1-1, reads GAGVSQSPSNKVTEKGKDVELRCDPISGHTALYWYRQSLGQGLEFLIYFQGNSAPDKSGLPSDRFSAERTGGSVSTLTIQRTQQEDSAVYLCASSFGSFEAFFGQGTRLTVV.

This clone is a singleton in its sample. The rearrangement uses TRBV20-1 and TRBJ1-1; D unclear. The CDR3 contains 11 residues. The V gene lost 6 bases and the J gene lost 5 bases, with 10 bases spanning the gap. From germline, CDR1 is DFQATT and CDR2 SNEGSKA (reference sequence). This chain's CDR3 is CSARVGTEAFF. The CDR3 bases are TGCAGTGCCCGGGTCGGAACTGAAGCTTTCTTT.

The gene calls are TRBV5-1 and TRBJ2-1; D not resolved. Germline CDR1 reads SGHRS; CDR2 reads YFSETQ. This CDR3 has 13 residues. V shed 0 bases and J shed 9 bases, with 10 bases lying between them. The CDR3 region is CASSLERRSEQFF. The CDR3 nucleotides are TGCGCCAGCAGCTTGGAAAGAAGGAGTGAGCAGTTCTTC.

This clone was observed a few times. The chain employs TRBV30 and TRBJ1-5; TRBD1 is a possible D gene (5 bases). Germline V lookup: CDR1 GTSNPN, CDR2 SVGIG (reference sequence). The length of the CDR3 is 12 residues. V gave up 5 bases and J gave up 8 bases, with 13 bases separating them. CDR3 region: CAWGGGGKPQHF. In nucleotides, the CDR3 is TGTGCCTGGGGCGGGGGTGGGAAGCCCCAGCATTTT.

The gene calls are TRBV27 and TRBJ1-1; no firm D call. Germline V CDR1 and CDR2: MNHEY, SMNVEV (reference sequence). V shed 6 bases and J shed 1 base, with 6 bases lying between them. This CDR3 is built from 12 residues. CDR3 nucleotides: TGTGCCAGCAGGAGACAGAACACTGAAGCTTTCTTT. This sequence encodes CASRRQNTEAFF.

V usage is TRBV5-4 and J usage is TRBJ1-2; TRBD1 agrees at 8 bases. Germline CDR1 and CDR2: SGHNT and YYREEE (reference sequence). This CDR3 spans 14 amino acids. Unmatched junction bases numbered 7, after V lost 5 bases and J lost 4 bases. CDR3: CASSPGQGSYGYTF. CDR3 bases: TGTGCCAGCAGTCCCGGACAGGGAAGCTATGGCTACACCTTC.

This clone was seen a few times. In DNA form, the CDR3 reads TGTGCCATCAGTGATGGGACTAGCGATCTCTACGAGCAGTACTTC. Encoded protein: CAISDGTSDLYEQYF. This chain connects TRBV10-3 to TRBJ2-7, with 10 bases fitting TRBD2. CDR3 length: 15 amino acids. Germline loops: CDR1 ENHRY, CDR2 SYGVKD. The J segment lost 3 bases and the V segment lost 3 bases, leaving 5 bases of the junction unmatched.

V usage is TRBV2 and J usage is TRBJ2-1; possible D gene TRBD1, 6 bases. This CDR3 is built from 14 residues. V lost 3 bases and J lost 7, with 13 bases in between. Per germline, CDR1 SNHLY and CDR2 FYNNEI. The CDR3 bases are TGTGCCAGCAGTGACCGACAGGTGTGGAATGAGCAGTTCTTC. It translates to CASSDRQVWNEQFF.

The chain links TRBV2 to TRBJ1-2; 8 bases are shared with TRBD1. This CDR3 contains 13 residues. Germline trimming cut 7 bases from V and 7 bases from J; bases unmatched to any gene: 8. CDR1 and CDR2 from the germline V gene are SNHLY and FYNNEI. The CDR3 nucleotides read TGTGCCAGCATGCCGGGACAGGATTCTGGCTACACCTTC. Translated: CASMPGQDSGYTF.

This clone appeared once. This chain joins TRBV6-5 and TRBJ2-5; D not certain. Per the germline V gene, CDR1 is MNHEY and CDR2 is SVGAGI. This CDR3 is built from 15 residues. The V end lost 3 bases, the J end lost 1 base, and 12 bases lay between the germline ends. The chain's CDR3 is CASSYTTVPQETQYF. CDR3 nucleotide sequence: TGTGCCAGCAGTTATACGACTGTACCCCAAGAGACCCAGTACTTC.

This chain joins TRBV13 and TRBJ1-4; D not certain. Germline loops: CDR1 PRHDT, CDR2 FYEKMQ (reference sequence). Between the trimmed V and J ends, which lost 5 bases and 0 bases, there was a span of 13 bases. This CDR3 region has 16 residues. The CDR3 loop is CASSPRSFATNEKLFF. In DNA form, the CDR3 reads TGTGCCAGCAGCCCGAGATCCTTCGCAACTAATGAAAAACTGTTTTTT.

The chain joins TRBV7-8 to TRBJ2-5; no clear D. Between the trimmed V and J ends, which lost 5 bases and 2 bases, there was a span of 3 bases. The germline V gene has CDR1 SGHVS and CDR2 FQNEAQ. The CDR3 consists of 11 residues. The CDR3 nucleotides read TGTGCCAGCAGCCTGCAAGAGACCCAGTACTTC. Protein sequence: CASSLQETQYF.

The chain combines TRBV5-1 with TRBJ1-1, with 9 bases fitting TRBD1. The CDR3 sequence is 17 residues long. The V gene's germline CDR1 is SGHRS and CDR2 YFSETQ. After removal of 2 bases from V and 0 bases from J, the junction contained 8 bases not matched to a gene. The CDR3 sequence is CASSLGTGITMNTEAFF. The DNA of the CDR3 is TGCGCCAGCAGCTTAGGGACAGGGATAACTATGAACACTGAAGCTTTCTTT.